This TCR beta chain stems from a study of blood T cell repertoires in COVID-19. Study as a whole: COVID-19 samples collected from the United States, Italy and Spain covered acute and convalescent phases. The analysed material was cDNA or gDNA that came from T cells, B-cell-depleted T cells, or PBMCs.

In the authors' methods: Amplifying reference gene primers gave estimates of nucleated cell counts. Clones were sequenced by immunoSEQ multiplex PCR, and TCRdb holds only the in-frame ones, with some missing. Clone size and the V and J calls come from that table; the DNA yielded D and trimming. The sample records nearly 50,000 clones, 86% being singletons. V lost 1 base, J lost 0 bases, and 9 bases stayed unmatched. CDR1 is MDHEN, CDR2 SYDVKM, per germline. The CDR3 is 18 residues long. The source of this sequence is a man aged 35 to 55 with active COVID-19. This rearrangement joins TRBV28 to TRBJ2-3, with 8 nucleotides matching TRBD1. Source material: peripheral blood. In DNA, the CDR3 is TGTGCCAGCAGTTTATCCACGGGGACAGGCGGTAGCACAGATACGCAGTATTTT. Translation gives CASSLSTGTGGSTDTQYF.